These 25 T cell receptor beta chains were sequenced from one sample in a study of blood T cell repertoires in COVID-19. Sequencing used immunoSEQ multiplex PCR; TCRdb keeps in-frame clones, though not all of them. The repertoire holds 150,000 or so clones, 80% to 85% seen once, with 4% in the top ten. Input material: peripheral blood. These receptors all come from a woman aged 60-75 years with acute or convalescent COVID-19.

CDR3 loop: CASSYSEGEQFF. The CDR3 DNA follows: TGTGCCAGCAGTTATTCAGAGGGAGAGCAGTTCTTC. This sequence joins TRBV6-5 and TRBJ2-1; D might be TRBD2 (5 bases). Per the germline V gene, CDR1 is MNHEY and CDR2 is SVGAGI. The CDR3 extends over 12 amino acids. V lost 3 bases and J 10 bases, leaving 10 bases between the germline ends.

This chain links TRBV19 with TRBJ2-3; 11 positions match TRBD2. Germline CDR1 and CDR2: LNHDA and SQIVND (reference sequence). With V trimmed by 4 bases and J by 3 bases, 3 bases remained unmatched. The CDR3 is 15 amino acids. The CDR3 reads CASSTRLAGTDTQYF. In DNA, the CDR3 is TGTGCCAGTAGTACTAGACTAGCGGGAACAGATACGCAGTATTTT. The variable domain in full, completed from reference TRBV19 and TRBJ2-3, reads DGGITQSPKYLFRKEGQNVTLSCEQNLNHDAMYWYRQDPGQGLRLIYYSQIVNDFQKGDIAEGYSVSREKKESFPLTVTSAQKNPTAFYLCASSTRLAGTDTQYFGPGTRLTVL.

In this sample, this clone turned up once. This chain uses TRBV5-1 with TRBJ2-1; 7 nucleotides align to TRBD2. From germline, CDR1 is SGHRS and CDR2 YFSETQ. The CDR3 is 18 residues long. Trimming at V came to 2 bases and at J to 7 bases, leaving 18 bases not matched to a gene. CDR3 bases: TGCGCCAGCAGCTTCTCGATTGAAAACCGACTAGCTATGAATGAGCAGTTCTTC. Its translation: CASSFSIENRLAMNEQFF.

This clone was picked up a small number of times. The chain combines TRBV12-2 with TRBJ2-1; the table's D gene call, TRBD1, was not cross checked with the DNA. TRBV12-2 is a documented pseudogene. The CDR3 consists of 18 residues. In DNA form, the CDR3 reads TGTGCAAGTCGCTTCCCTCCACAGGGGGCCCTAATCTACAATGAGCAGTTCTTC. This translates into CASRFPPQGALIYNEQFF.

The J gene is TRBJ1-5, the V gene TRBV19; 8 positions agree with TRBD1. The V segment lost 7 bases and the J segment 6 bases; nucleotides outside the gene matches: 14. The CDR3 covers 16 residues. The germline gives CDR1 LNHDA, CDR2 SQIVND (reference sequence). CDR3 nucleotides: TGTGCCAGTATCCACCGTTGGCAGGGGGCCACTCAGCCCCAGCATTTT. It translates to CASIHRWQGATQPQHF.

Comments on this clone: The missing conserved phenylalanine or tryptophan at the end of this CDR3 makes a read error likely. No DNA is shown, since the ends of the CDR3 on it are uncertain; the CDR3 is the one TCRdb lists. The chain has TRBV15 and TRBJ1-1; the DNA was not compared with TRBD1, the D call given in the table. Germline CDR1 is LNHNV and CDR2 is YYDKDF (reference sequence). With termini counted, the CDR3 has 12 amino acids. The CDR3 sequence: CATSTPFRNRGR.

This clone has more than one count but fewer than ten. The chain is built from TRBV19 and TRBJ2-7, with 7 bases matching TRBD1. V dropped 2 bases and J dropped 6; count of bases not matched to a gene: 7. The germline V gene encodes CDR1 LNHDA and CDR2 SQIVND (reference sequence). CDR3 length: 14 residues. CDR3 loop: CASSIRQGASEQYF. In nucleotides, the CDR3 is TGTGCCAGTAGTATAAGACAGGGTGCCTCCGAGCAGTACTTC.

V gene TRBV7-2 combines with J gene TRBJ2-4; 8 bases match TRBD2. Germline CDR1 reads SGHTA; CDR2 reads FQGNSA. The trim removed 1 base at V and 9 bases at J, leaving 5 bases unmatched. The CDR3 totals 14 residues. As DNA, the CDR3 is TGTGCCAGCAGCTTAGGCGCGCGGGAGGCCATTCAGTACTTC. Its protein product is CASSLGAREAIQYF.

The chain has TRBV3-1 (or the pseudogene TRBV3-2) and TRBJ1-1; TRBD1 might be the D (6 bases). The CDR3 has 13 residues. Germline V gene lookup returns CDR1 LGHDT and CDR2 YNNKEL (reference sequence). The V and J ends lost 0 bases and 10 bases respectively, with 12 bases between them. In DNA, the CDR3 is TGTGCCAGCAGCCAAGATGGTCACAGGGTAGCTTTCTTT. Its protein product is CASSQDGHRVAFF.

The V and J genes are TRBV6-1 and TRBJ1-1; TRBD1 is a possible D gene (5 bases). The V end lost 3 bases, the J end lost 4 bases, and 12 bases lay between the germline ends. This CDR3 spans 14 amino acids. In germline, CDR1 is MNHNS, CDR2 SASEGT. CDR3 residues: CASSESGLVTEAFF. The CDR3 DNA sequence: TGTGCCAGCAGTGAGTCAGGGTTGGTCACTGAAGCTTTCTTT.

This rearrangement joins TRBV4-1 to TRBJ1-1; 8 bases are shared with TRBD1. Per the germline V gene, CDR1 is MGHRA and CDR2 is YSYEKL. The CDR3 extends over 14 amino acids. V dropped 1 base and J dropped 4; count of bases not matched to a gene: 2. The CDR3 loop reads CASSQGDRGTEAFF. The CDR3 region has the DNA TGCGCCAGCAGCCAAGGAGACAGGGGCACTGAAGCTTTCTTT.

Written as DNA, the CDR3 is TGTGCCAGCAGTTTCGCAGGGGTCTACGAGCAGTACTTC. Protein product: CASSFAGVYEQYF. The chain uses TRBV28 and TRBJ2-7; TRBD1 might be the D (6 bases). V dropped 3 bases and J dropped 3 bases, with 9 bases sitting between them. Germline-derived CDR1 and CDR2 are MDHEN and SYDVKM. The CDR3 loop spans 13 amino acids.

The chain uses TRBV5-1 and TRBJ1-4; a possible D gene is TRBD1 (6 bases). Per the germline V gene, CDR1 is SGHRS and CDR2 is YFSETQ. The CDR3 totals 16 residues. V shed 4 bases and J shed 7 bases, with 20 bases lying between them. CDR3 nucleotides: TGCGCCAGCAGCCCCGGGAGGGGGTATAGTGGTGAAAAACTGTTTTTT. It yields the protein CASSPGRGYSGEKLFF.

The CDR3 bases are TGTGCCAGCAGTGAGTCCTACCTCCAAGGGGCTCCTTCACCCCTCCACTTT. The encoded protein is CASSESYLQGAPSPLHF. The chain joins TRBV6-1 to TRBJ1-6; D perhaps matches TRBD1 (5 bases). Trimming removed 3 bases at V and 9 bases at J, with 21 bases between. The CDR3 has 17 residues. Germline V gene data show CDR1 as MNHNS and CDR2 as SASEGT.

The chain employs TRBV7-6 and TRBJ2-3; TRBD2 matches 12 bases. This CDR3 comprises 18 residues. Germline values: CDR1 SGHVS, CDR2 FNYEAQ. V shed 5 bases and J 0 bases; nucleotides not matched to a gene: 9. The CDR3 nucleotides are TGTGCCAGCAGCCTGACTAGCGGGAGTGGGCCTAGCACAGATACGCAGTATTTT. It encodes CASSLTSGSGPSTDTQYF.

The chain couples TRBV7-2 to TRBJ1-2; D is possibly TRBD1 (6 bases). V was cut by 1 base and J by 4 bases, with 16 bases left in between. The CDR3 is made up of 16 amino acids. Germline assignment: CDR1 SGHTA and CDR2 FQGNSA. In DNA form, the CDR3 reads TGTGCCAGCAGCTTAGGCCTAGGGGGGGAGGCCTATGGCTACACCTTC. Protein product: CASSLGLGGEAYGYTF.

The chain uses TRBV12-5 and TRBJ2-6; 7 positions agree with TRBD1. This CDR3 is 19 amino acids long. In germline, CDR1 is LGHNT, CDR2 FRNRAP. V gave up 1 base and J gave up 0 bases; unmatched junction bases: 9. In DNA, the CDR3 is TGTGCTAGTGGTTTGGGGGTACAGGGGCGCTACTCTGGGGCCAACGTCCTGACTTTC. Its protein product is CASGLGVQGRYSGANVLTF.

The V gene is TRBV28, the J gene TRBJ2-5; D may be TRBD2 (6 bases). V shed 10 bases and J shed 5 bases, with 23 bases lying between them. The CDR3 is 15 residues long. Looked up from germline, CDR1 is MDHEN and CDR2 is SYDVKM. CDR3 sequence: CATSRRAATGETQYF. The CDR3 nucleotides are TGTGCCACCTCTCGGAGGGCGGCTACGGGGGAGACCCAGTACTTC.

The chain has TRBV9 and TRBJ2-1, with D possibly matching TRBD1 (6 bases). The CDR3 runs 16 residues. Germline V CDR1 and CDR2: SGDLS, YYNGEE. Trimming shortened V by 3 bases and J by 5 bases, and 18 bases separated the two germline ends. In DNA form, the CDR3 reads TGTGCCAGCAGCGCCCAGGGGTGGGAAACTAACAATGAGCAGTTCTTC. Translating gives CASSAQGWETNNEQFF.

This sequence joins TRBV6-5 and TRBJ1-1, with D possibly being TRBD1 (5 bases). Germline CDR1 reads MNHEY; CDR2 reads SVGAGI. The CDR3 loop spans 12 amino acids. Trimming removed 1 base at V and 8 bases at J, with 8 bases between. The CDR3 protein is CASSYLAGEAFF. The CDR3 nucleotides are TGTGCCAGCAGTTACTTAGCAGGGGAAGCTTTCTTT.

This rearrangement joins TRBV28 to TRBJ2-7; D may be TRBD1 (6 bases). Germline V gene sequence: CDR1 MDHEN, CDR2 SYDVKM. The CDR3 is 16 residues long. Between the trimmed V and J ends, which lost 5 bases and 5 bases, there was a span of 22 bases. The CDR3 nucleotides read TGTGCCAGCAGTCTGCACCAACCAACAGGGTCCAACGAGCAGTACTTC. Translated: CASSLHQPTGSNEQYF.

This clone was observed a single time. The genes are TRBV5-4 and TRBJ2-7; D perhaps matches TRBD2 (7 bases). Germline assignment: CDR1 SGHNT and CDR2 YYREEE (reference sequence). CDR3 size: 16 residues. V lost 3 bases and J 8 bases, leaving 24 bases between the germline ends. CDR3 DNA sequence: TGTGCCAGCAGCTCCCGAGGGGGGGGGCCTAGTACGAAGCAGTACTTC. This encodes CASSSRGGGPSTKQYF.

This chain uses TRBV7-8 with TRBJ2-2; a possible D gene is TRBD2 (6 bases). The CDR3 runs 15 residues. The V end lost 5 bases, the J end lost 4 bases, and 14 bases lay between the germline ends. Germline CDR1 SGHVS, CDR2 FQNEAQ. The CDR3 DNA reads TGTGCCAGCAGCCCGCGGAGGGTGGGCACCGGGGAGCTGTTTTTT. Translating gives CASSPRRVGTGELFF.

Details on this clone: Germline and junction disagree at one end, which may indicate a read error. The rearrangement links TRBV7-9 to TRBJ2-7; D remains unclear. Germline V gives CDR1 SEHNR, CDR2 FQNEAQ (reference sequence). The CDR3 length is 10 residues. CDR3 DNA sequence: TGTGCCAGCAGCGCATCGTCCGCGCACTTC. This encodes CASSASSAHF.

This clone was recorded only once. This chain connects TRBV3-1 (or the pseudogene TRBV3-2) to TRBJ1-5, with 7 bases that match TRBD1. Germline trimming cut 4 bases from V and 0 bases from J; bases unmatched to any gene: 3. Germline V CDR1 and CDR2: LGHDT, YNNKEL (reference sequence). This CDR3 region has 15 residues. CDR3 sequence (DNA): TGTGCCAGCAGCCTGGGGACAGATAGCAATCAGCCCCAGCATTTT. As protein: CASSLGTDSNQPQHF.